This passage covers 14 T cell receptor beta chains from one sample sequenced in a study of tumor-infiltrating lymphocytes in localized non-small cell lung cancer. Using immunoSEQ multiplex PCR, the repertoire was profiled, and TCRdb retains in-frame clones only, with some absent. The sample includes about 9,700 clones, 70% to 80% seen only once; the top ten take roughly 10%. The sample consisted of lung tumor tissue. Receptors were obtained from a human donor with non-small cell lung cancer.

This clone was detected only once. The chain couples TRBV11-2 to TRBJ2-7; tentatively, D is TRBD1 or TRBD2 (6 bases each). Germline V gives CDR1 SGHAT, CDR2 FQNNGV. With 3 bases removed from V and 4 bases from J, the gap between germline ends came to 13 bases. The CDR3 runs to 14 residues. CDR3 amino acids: CASSLVGGQYEQYF. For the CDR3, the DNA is TGTGCCAGCAGCTTGGTCGGGGGCCAGTACGAGCAGTACTTC.

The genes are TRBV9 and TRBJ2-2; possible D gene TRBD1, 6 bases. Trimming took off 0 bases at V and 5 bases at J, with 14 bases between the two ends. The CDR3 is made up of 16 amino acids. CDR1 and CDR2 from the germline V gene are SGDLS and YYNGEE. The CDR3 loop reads CASSVDPGTLTGELFF. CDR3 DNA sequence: TGTGCCAGCAGCGTAGACCCTGGGACACTAACCGGGGAGCTGTTTTTT.

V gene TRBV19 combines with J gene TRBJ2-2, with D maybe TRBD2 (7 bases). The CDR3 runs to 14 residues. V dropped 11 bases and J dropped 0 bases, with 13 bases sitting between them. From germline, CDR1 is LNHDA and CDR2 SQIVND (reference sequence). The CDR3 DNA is TGTGCCTCGAGGGGGGGCCCGAACACCGGGGAGCTGTTTTTT. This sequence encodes CASRGGPNTGELFF.

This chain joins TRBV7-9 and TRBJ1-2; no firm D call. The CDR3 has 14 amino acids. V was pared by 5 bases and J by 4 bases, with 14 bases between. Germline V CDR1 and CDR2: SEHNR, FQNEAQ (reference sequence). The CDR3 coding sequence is TGTGCCAGCAGCGCGGGCCGCGCCTCCTATGGCTACACCTTC. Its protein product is CASSAGRASYGYTF.

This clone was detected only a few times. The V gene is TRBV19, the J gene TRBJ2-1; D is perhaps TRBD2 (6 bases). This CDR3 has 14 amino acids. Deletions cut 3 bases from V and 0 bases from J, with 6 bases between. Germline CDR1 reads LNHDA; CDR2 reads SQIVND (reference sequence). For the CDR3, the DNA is TGTGCCAGTAGTATCGGGGGCTCCTACAATGAGCAGTTCTTC. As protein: CASSIGGSYNEQFF.

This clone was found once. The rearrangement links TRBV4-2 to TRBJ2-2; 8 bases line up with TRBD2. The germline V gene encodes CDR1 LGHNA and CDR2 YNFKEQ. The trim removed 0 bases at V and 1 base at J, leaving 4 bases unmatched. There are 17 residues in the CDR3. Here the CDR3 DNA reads TGTGCCAGCAGCCAAGATTTCCTAGCGGGGAACACCGGGGAGCTGTTTTTT. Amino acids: CASSQDFLAGNTGELFF.

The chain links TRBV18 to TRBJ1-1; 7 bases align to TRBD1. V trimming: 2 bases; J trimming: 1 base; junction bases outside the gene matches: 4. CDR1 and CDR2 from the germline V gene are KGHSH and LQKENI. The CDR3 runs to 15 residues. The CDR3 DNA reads TGTGCCAGCTCACCAGAACAGGGGAAGAACACTGAAGCTTTCTTT. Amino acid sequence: CASSPEQGKNTEAFF.

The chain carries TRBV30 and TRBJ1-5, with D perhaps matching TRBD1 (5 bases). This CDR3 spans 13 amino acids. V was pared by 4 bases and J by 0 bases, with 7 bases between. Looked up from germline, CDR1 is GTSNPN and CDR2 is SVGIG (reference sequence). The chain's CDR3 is CAWNRGSNQPQHF. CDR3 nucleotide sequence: TGTGCCTGGAATAGGGGTAGCAATCAGCCCCAGCATTTT. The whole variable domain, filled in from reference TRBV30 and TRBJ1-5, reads SQTIHQWPATLVQPVGSPLSLECTVEGTSNPNLYWYRQAAGRGLQLLFYSVGIGQISSEVPQNLSASRPQDRQFILSSKKLLLSDSGFYLCAWNRGSNQPQHFGDGTRLSIL.

The CDR3 loop is CSVDFLAGKRSTDTQYF. The CDR3 nucleotides are TGCAGCGTTGATTTCCTAGCGGGGAAGCGTAGCACAGATACGCAGTATTTT. This chain joins TRBV29-1 and TRBJ2-3; 9 positions agree with TRBD2. Germline V CDR1 and CDR2: SQVTM, ANQGSEA. Trimming cost V 3 bases and J 0 bases; bases outside gene matches: 10. The CDR3 runs 17 residues.

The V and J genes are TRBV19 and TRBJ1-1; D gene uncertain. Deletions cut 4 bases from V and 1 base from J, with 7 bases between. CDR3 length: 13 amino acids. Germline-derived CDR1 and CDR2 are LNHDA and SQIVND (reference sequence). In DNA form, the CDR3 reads TGTGCCAGTAGTAAATCTACGAACACTGAAGCTTTCTTT. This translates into CASSKSTNTEAFF.

The CDR3 here is CASPTQGGHYEQYF. In nucleotides, the CDR3 is TGTGCCAGCCCCACCCAGGGGGGGCACTACGAGCAGTACTTC. This chain links TRBV6-6 with TRBJ2-7; tentatively, D is TRBD1 or TRBD2 (7 bases each). Germline values: CDR1 MNHNY, CDR2 SVGAGI (reference sequence). The CDR3 has 14 residues. V lost 8 bases to trimming and J lost 3 bases, with 17 bases between them.

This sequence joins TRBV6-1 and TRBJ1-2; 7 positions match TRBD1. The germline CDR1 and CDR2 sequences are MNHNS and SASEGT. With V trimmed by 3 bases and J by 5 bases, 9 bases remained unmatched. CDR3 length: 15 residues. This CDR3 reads CASSDRQGRLYGYTF. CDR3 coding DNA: TGTGCCAGCAGTGATAGACAGGGCCGATTGTATGGCTACACCTTC.

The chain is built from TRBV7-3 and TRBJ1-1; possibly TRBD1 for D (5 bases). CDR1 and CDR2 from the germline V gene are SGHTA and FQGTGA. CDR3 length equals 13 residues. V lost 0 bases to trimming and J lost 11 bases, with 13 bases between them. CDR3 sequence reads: CASSLTAQGMAFF. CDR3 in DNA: TGTGCCAGCAGCTTAACGGCGCAGGGTATGGCTTTCTTT.

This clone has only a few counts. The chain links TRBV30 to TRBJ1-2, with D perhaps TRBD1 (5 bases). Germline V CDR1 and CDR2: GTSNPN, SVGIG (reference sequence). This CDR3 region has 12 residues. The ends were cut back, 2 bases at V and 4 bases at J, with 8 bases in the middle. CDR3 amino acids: CAWSRDFYGYTF. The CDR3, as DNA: TGTGCCTGGAGTAGGGACTTCTATGGCTACACCTTC.